This T cell receptor (beta chain) emerged from a study of neurological immune-mediated disorders. At the level of the study: The multiple sclerosis group of around 34 included roughly 31 relapsing-remitting and 3 secondary progressive patients.

The CDR3 has 13 residues. V lost 6 bases, J lost 8 bases, and 6 bases stayed unmatched. Germline V gene data show CDR1 as MNHEY and CDR2 as SMNVEV (reference sequence). This clonotype was picked up many times. Its antigen is still unknown. Study-level findings and limits: HTLV-1-associated myelopathy showed the most TCR clonal expansion; multiple sclerosis the least, below healthy controls.

TCRdb reanalysed the 5' RACE reads using MiXCR and keeps one entry per CDR3 protein. In the table there are tens of thousands of distinct CDR3 sequences, around 3.5% of which are singletons. Stored at -80 C, 2 million PBMCs were the source of the unsorted libraries. The sequence was obtained from a woman aged 50 to 60 with multiple sclerosis. V gene TRBV27 combines with J gene TRBJ1-4; 7 bases match TRBD1. Sequencing used PBMCs. The CDR3 sequence: CASRKTGSEKLFF. CDR3 DNA: TGTGCCAGCAGGAAGACAGGGTCGGAAAAACTGTTTTTT. Full variable domain (remainder filled in from reference TRBV27 and TRBJ1-4): EAQVTQNPRYLITVTGKKLTVTCSQNMNHEYMSWYRQDPGLGLRQIYYSMNVEVTDKGDVPEGYKVSRKEKRNFPLILESPSPNQTSLYFCASRKTGSEKLFFGSGTQLSVL.